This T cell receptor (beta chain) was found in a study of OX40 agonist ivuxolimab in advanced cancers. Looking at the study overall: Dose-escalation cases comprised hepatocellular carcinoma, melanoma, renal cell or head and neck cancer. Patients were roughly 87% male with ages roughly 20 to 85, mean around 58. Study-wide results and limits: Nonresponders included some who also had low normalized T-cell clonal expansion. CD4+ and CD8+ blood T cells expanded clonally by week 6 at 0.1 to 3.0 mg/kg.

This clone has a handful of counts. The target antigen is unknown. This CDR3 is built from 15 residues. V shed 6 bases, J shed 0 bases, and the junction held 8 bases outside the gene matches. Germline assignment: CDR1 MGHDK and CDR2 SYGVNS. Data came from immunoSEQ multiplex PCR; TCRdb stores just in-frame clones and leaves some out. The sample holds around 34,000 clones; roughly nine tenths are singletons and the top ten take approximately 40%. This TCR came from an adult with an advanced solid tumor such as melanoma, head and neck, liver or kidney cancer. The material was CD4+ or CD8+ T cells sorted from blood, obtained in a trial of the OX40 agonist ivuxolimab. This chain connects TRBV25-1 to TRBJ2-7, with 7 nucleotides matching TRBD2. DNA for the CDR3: TGTGCCAGCAGCACCGACGGGAGGAACTCCTACGAGCAGTACTTC. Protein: CASSTDGRNSYEQYF.